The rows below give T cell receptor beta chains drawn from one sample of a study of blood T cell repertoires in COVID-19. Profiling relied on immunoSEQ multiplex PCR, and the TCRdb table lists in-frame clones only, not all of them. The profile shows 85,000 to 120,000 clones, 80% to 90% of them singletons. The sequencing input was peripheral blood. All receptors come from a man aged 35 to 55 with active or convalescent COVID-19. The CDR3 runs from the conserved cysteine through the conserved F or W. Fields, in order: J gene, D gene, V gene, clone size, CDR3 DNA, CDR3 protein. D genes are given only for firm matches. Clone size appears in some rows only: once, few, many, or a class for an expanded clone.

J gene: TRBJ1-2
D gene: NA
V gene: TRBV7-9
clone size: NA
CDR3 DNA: TGTGCCAGCAGCTTAGCCCAAAAAGGAGGGGACGCGGGCTACACCTTC
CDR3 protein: CASSLAQKGGDAGYTF

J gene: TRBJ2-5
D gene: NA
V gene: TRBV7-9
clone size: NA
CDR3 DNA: TGTGCCAGCAGCTTACTCCCCGGGGAGACCCAGTACTTC
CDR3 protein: CASSLLPGETQYF

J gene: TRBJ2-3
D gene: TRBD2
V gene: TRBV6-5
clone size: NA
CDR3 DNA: TGTGCCAGCAGACCCGGACTAGCATCGGATACGCAGTATTTT
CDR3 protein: CASRPGLASDTQYF

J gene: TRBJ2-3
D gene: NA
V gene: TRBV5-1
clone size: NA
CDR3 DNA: TGCGCCAGCAGCTTGAACTCCAGGGCGGATACGCAGTATTTT
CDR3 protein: CASSLNSRADTQYF

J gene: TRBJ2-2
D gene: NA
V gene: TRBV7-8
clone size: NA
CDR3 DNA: TGTGCCAGCAGCCTCAGGGGGGACACCCGAACCGGGGAGCTGTTTTTT
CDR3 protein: CASSLRGDTRTGELFF

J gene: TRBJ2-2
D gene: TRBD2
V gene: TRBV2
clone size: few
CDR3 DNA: TGTGCCAGCAGGGCGACTAGCGGGAACACCGGGGAGCTGTTTTTT
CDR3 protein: CASRATSGNTGELFF

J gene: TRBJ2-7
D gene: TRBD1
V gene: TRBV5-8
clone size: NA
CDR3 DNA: TGTGCCAGCAGCTTCGGGACAGGGAAAGGCTACGAGCAGTACTTC
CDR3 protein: CASSFGTGKGYEQYF

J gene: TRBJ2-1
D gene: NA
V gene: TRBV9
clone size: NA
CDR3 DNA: TGTGCCAGCAGCGTGGGGCGGTTCTTCAATGAGCAGTTCTTC
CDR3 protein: CASSVGRFFNEQFF

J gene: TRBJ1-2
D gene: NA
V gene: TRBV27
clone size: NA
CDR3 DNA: TGTGCCAGCAGTCCAATAGGGACAACCTATGGCTACACCTTC
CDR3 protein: CASSPIGTTYGYTF

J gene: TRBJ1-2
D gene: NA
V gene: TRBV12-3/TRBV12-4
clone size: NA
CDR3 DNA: TGTGCCAGCAGTTTAGGAGCGGGATATGGCTACACCTTC
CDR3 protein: CASSLGAGYGYTF

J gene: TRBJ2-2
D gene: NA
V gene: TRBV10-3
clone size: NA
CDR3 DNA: TGTGCCATCAAAGGACAGCCGACCGGGGAGCTGTTTTTT
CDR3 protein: CAIKGQPTGELFF

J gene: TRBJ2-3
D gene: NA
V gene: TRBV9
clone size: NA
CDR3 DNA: TGTGCCAGCACAACCCAGGGGACCCGCACAGATACGCAGTATTTT
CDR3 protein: CASTTQGTRTDTQYF

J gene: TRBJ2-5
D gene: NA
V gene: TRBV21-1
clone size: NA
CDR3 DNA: TGTGCCAGCATCACCGGGACAGGGGGCTCGGAGACCCAGTACTTC
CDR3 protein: CASITGTGGSETQYF

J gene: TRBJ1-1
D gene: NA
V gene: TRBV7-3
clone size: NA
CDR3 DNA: TGTGCCAGCAGCCCAGGGGAGTACACTGAAGCTTTCTTT
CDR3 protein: CASSPGEYTEAFF

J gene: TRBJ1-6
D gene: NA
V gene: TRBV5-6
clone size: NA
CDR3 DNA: TGTGCCAGCAGCCTGGGGCGGGCCGGGACCTATAATTCACCCCTCCACTTT
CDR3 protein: CASSLGRAGTYNSPLHF

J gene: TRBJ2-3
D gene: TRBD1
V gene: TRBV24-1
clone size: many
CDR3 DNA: TGTGCCACCAGTGCCACCGGGACAGGGGGCAGCACAGATACGCAGTATTTT
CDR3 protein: CATSATGTGGSTDTQYF

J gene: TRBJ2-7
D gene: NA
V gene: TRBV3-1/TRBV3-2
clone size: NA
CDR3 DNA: TGTGCCAGCAGCCAAGGCTCGGGGGTCGAGCAGTACTTC
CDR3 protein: CASSQGSGVEQYF

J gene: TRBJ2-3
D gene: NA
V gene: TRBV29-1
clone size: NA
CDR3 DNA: TGCAGCGTTGAAGTCGGTGGTGCAGATACGCAGTATTTT
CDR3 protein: CSVEVGGADTQYF

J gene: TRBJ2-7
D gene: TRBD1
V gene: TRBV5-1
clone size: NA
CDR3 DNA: TGCGCCAGCAGCCCGGACAGGGACGAGCAGTACTTC
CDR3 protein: CASSPDRDEQYF

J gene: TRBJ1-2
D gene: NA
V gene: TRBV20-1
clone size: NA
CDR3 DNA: TGCAGTGCTAGTTGGCAGGGATATGGCTACACCTTC
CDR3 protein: CSASWQGYGYTF

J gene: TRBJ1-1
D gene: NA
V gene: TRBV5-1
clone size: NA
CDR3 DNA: TGCGCCAGCAGCCGCGAGGGCTCCTACACTGAAGCTTTCTTT
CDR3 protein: CASSREGSYTEAFF

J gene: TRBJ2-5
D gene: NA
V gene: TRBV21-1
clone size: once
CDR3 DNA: TGTGCCAGCAGCAAAAGAGGCAGGGGAGTAGGGGAGACCCAGTACTTC
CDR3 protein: CASSKRGRGVGETQYF

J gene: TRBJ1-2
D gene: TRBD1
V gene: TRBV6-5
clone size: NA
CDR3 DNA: TGTGCCAGCTTTGACAGGGTAGGGTATGGCTACACCTTC
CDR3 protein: CASFDRVGYGYTF

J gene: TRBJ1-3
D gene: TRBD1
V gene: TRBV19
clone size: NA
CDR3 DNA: TGTGCCAGTAGTCGCGTGACAGGGGCTGGAAACACCATATATTTT
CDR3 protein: CASSRVTGAGNTIYF

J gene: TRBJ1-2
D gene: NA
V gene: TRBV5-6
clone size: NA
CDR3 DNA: TGTGCCAGCAGCTTGGACAGGGCGTCGGGCTACACCTTC
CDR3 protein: CASSLDRASGYTF

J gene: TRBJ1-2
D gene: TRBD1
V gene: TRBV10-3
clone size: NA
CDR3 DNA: TGTGCCATCAGTGAGTCGACAGGGGGCTGGGGGCACTATGGCTACACCTTC
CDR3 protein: CAISESTGGWGHYGYTF

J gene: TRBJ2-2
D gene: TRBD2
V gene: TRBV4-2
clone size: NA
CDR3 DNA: TGTGCCAGCAGCCAACCGGGACTAGCGGGGGACAACACCGGGGAGCTGTTTTTT
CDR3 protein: CASSQPGLAGDNTGELFF

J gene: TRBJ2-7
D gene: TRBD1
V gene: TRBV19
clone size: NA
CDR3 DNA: TGTGCCAGTAGCCTAGGGGGCTTCGGCGAGCAGTACTTC
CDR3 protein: CASSLGGFGEQYF

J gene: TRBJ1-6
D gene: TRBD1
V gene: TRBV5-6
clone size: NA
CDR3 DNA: TGTGCCAGCAGCTTTGGGACAGGGGAGCATAATTCACCCCTCCACTTT
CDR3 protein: CASSFGTGEHNSPLHF

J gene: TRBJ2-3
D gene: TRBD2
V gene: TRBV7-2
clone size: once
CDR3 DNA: TGTGCCAGCAGCTCCCGTGGGGGGGAGGTAGATACGCAGTATTTT
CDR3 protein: CASSSRGGEVDTQYF